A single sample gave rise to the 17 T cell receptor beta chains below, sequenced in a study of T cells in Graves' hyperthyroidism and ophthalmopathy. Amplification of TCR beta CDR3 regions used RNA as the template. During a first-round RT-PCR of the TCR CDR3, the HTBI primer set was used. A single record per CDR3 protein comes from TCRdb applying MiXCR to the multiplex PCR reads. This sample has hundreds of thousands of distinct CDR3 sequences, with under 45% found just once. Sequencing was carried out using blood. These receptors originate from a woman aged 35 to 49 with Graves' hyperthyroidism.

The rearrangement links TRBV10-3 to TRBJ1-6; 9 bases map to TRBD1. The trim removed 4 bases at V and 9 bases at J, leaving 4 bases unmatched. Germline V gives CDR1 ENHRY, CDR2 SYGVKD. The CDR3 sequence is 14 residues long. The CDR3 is CAISAQGASSPLHF. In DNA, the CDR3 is TGTGCCATCAGTGCACAGGGGGCCAGTTCACCCCTCCACTTT.

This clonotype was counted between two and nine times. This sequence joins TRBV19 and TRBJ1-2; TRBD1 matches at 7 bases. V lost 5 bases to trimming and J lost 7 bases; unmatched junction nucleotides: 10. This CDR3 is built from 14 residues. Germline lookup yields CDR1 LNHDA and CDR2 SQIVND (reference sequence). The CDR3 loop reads CASSSQTGYGGYTF. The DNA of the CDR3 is TGTGCCAGTAGTTCCCAGACAGGGTATGGTGGCTACACCTTC.

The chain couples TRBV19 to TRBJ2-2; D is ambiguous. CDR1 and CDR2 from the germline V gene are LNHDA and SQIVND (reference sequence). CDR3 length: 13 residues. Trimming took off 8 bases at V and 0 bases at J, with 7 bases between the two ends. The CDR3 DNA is TGTGCCAGTTGTCCTTCGAACACCGGGGAGCTGTTTTTT. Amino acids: CASCPSNTGELFF.

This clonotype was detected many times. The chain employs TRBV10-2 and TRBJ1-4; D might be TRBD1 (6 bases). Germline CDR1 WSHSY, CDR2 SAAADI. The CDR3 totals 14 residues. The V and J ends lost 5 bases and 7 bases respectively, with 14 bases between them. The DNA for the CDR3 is TGCGCCAGCAGTTATTACAGGGTTGGTGAAAAACTGTTTTTT. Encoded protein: CASSYYRVGEKLFF.

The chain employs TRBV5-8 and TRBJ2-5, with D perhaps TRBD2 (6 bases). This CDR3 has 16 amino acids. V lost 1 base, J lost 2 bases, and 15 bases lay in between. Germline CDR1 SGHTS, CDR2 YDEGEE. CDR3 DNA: TGTGCCAGCAGCTTGATGGGGACTGGGCCTCAAGAGACCCAGTACTTC. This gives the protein CASSLMGTGPQETQYF. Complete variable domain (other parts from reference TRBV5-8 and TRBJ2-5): EAGVTQSPTHLIKTRGQQATLRCSPISGHTSVYWYQQALGLGLQFLLWYDEGEERNRGNFPPRFSGRQFPNYSSELNVNALELEDSALYLCASSLMGTGPQETQYFGPGTRLLVL.

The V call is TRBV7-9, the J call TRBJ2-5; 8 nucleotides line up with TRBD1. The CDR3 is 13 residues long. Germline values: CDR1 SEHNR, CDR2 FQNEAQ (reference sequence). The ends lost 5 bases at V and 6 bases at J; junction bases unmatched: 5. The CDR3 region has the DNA TGTGCCAGCAGCCCAGGGGGCTCGAAGACCCAGTACTTC. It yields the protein CASSPGGSKTQYF. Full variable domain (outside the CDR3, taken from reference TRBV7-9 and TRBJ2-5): DTGVSQNPRHKITKRGQNVTFRCDPISEHNRLYWYRQTLGQGPEFLTYFQNEAQLEKSRLLSDRFSAERPKGSFSTLEIQRTEQGDSAMYLCASSPGGSKTQYFGPGTRLLVL.

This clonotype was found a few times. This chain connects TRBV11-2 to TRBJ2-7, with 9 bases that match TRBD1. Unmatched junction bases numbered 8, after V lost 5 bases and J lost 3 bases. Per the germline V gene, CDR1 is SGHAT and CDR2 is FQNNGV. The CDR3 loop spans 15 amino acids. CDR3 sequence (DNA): TGTGCCAGCAGCGGCCTAGTGGGACAGGGCTACGAGCAGTACTTC. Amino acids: CASSGLVGQGYEQYF.

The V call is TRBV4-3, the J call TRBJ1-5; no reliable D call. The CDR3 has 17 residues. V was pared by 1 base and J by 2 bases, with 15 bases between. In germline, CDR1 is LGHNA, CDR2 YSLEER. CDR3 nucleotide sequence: TGCGCCAGCAGCCAAGTGGTTGGATATTTGGGCAATCAGCCCCAGCATTTT. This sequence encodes CASSQVVGYLGNQPQHF.

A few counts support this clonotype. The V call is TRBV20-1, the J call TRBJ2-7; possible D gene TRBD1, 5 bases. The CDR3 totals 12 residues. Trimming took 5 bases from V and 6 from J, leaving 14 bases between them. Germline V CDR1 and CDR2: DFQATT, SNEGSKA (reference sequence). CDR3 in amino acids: CSAPLTTGEQYF. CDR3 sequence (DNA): TGCAGTGCTCCATTAACTACAGGCGAGCAGTACTTC.

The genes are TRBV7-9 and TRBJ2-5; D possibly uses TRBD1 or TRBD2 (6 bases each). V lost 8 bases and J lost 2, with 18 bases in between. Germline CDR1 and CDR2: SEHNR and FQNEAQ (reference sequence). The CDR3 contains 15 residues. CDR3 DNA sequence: TGTGCCAGCCTGTCGGGGGCGGTCAGTCAAGAGACCCAGTACTTC. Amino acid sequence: CASLSGAVSQETQYF.

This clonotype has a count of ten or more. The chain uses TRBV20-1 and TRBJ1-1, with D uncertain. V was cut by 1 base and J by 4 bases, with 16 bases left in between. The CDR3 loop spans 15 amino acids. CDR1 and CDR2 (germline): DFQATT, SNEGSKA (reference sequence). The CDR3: CSARATRQAFTEAFF. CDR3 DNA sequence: TGCAGTGCTAGAGCCACTAGGCAGGCCTTCACTGAAGCTTTCTTT.

In DNA form, the CDR3 reads TGTGCCAGCAGCTTAAATTTGGGTCCGATTAACACCGGGGAGCTGTTTTTT. This sequence encodes CASSLNLGPINTGELFF. This chain links TRBV7-2 with TRBJ2-2, with unresolved D. V was pared by 2 bases and J by 2 bases, with 15 bases between. CDR1 SGHTA and CDR2 FQGNSA come from the germline V gene. The CDR3 sequence is 17 residues long. Full variable domain (missing parts from reference TRBV7-2 and TRBJ2-2): GAGVSQSPSNKVTEKGKDVELRCDPISGHTALYWYRQSLGQGLEFLIYFQGNSAPDKSGLPSDRFSAERTGGSVSTLTIQRTQQEDSAVYLCASSLNLGPINTGELFFGEGSRLTVL.

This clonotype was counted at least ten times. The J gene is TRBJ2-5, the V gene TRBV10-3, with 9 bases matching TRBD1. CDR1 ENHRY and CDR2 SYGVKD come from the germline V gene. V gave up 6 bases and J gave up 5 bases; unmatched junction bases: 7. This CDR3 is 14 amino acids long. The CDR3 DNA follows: TGTGCCATCAGACCGGGACAGGGAAGCGAGACCCAGTACTTC. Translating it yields CAIRPGQGSETQYF.

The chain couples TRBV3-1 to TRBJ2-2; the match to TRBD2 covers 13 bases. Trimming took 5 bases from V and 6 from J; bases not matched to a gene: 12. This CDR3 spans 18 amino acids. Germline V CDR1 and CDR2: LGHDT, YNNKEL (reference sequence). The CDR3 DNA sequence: TGTGCCAGCAGCTACCTAGGACTAGCGGGGGAGGAGGCCGGGGAGCTGTTTTTT. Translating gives CASSYLGLAGEEAGELFF.

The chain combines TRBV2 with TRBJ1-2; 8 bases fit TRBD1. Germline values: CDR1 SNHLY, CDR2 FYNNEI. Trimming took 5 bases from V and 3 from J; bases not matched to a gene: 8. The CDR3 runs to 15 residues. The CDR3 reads CASSYSGQAYYGYTF. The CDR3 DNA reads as TGTGCCAGCAGTTACTCGGGACAGGCATACTATGGCTACACCTTC.

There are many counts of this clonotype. The CDR3 DNA reads as TGTGCCAGCAGTGACAGGACAAGCAATCAGCCCCAGCATTTT. This sequence encodes CASSDRTSNQPQHF. The chain employs TRBV2 and TRBJ1-5, with D possibly being TRBD1 (5 bases). The CDR3 length is 14 residues. V lost 3 bases and J 1 base, leaving 7 bases between the germline ends. Germline-derived CDR1 and CDR2 are SNHLY and FYNNEI.

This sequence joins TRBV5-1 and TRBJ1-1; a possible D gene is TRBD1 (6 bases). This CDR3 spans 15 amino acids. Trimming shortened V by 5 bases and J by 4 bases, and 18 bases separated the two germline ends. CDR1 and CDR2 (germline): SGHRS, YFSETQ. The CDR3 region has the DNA TGCGCCAGCAGATTTCCCAGGGGTGATATCACTGAAGCTTTCTTT. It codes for CASRFPRGDITEAFF. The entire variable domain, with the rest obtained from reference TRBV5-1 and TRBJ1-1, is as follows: KAGVTQTPRYLIKTRGQQVTLSCSPISGHRSVSWYQQTPGQGLQFLFEYFSETQRNKGNFPGRFSGRQFSNSRSEMNVSTLELGDSALYLCASRFPRGDITEAFFGQGTRLTVV.